This T cell receptor beta chain stems from a study of shared T cell receptors in the human thymus. TCRdb's table, derived via immunoSEQ multiplex PCR, lists solely in-frame clones and lacks some. The table shows 540,000 or so clones, with around 78% occurring only once. Trimming took off 6 bases at V and 5 bases at J, with 14 bases between the two ends. Per germline, CDR1 MNHEY and CDR2 SMNVEV (reference sequence). This CDR3 spans 13 amino acids. In addition, the sample was reused for a study of human thymus T cells. That study adds: Corrective surgery for congenital heart defects was being performed on the healthy Finnish infants who were the donors. Resections from corrective heart surgery supplied the thymus tissue.

The sequenced material came from thymocytes. This receptor was identified in a boy in the first two years of life with a congenital heart defect. The chain has TRBV27 and TRBJ2-7; tentative D call: TRBD2 (6 bases). CDR3 in amino acids: CASSGTPRNEQYF. The CDR3 region has the DNA TGTGCCAGCAGCGGGACTCCTCGCAACGAGCAGTACTTC.